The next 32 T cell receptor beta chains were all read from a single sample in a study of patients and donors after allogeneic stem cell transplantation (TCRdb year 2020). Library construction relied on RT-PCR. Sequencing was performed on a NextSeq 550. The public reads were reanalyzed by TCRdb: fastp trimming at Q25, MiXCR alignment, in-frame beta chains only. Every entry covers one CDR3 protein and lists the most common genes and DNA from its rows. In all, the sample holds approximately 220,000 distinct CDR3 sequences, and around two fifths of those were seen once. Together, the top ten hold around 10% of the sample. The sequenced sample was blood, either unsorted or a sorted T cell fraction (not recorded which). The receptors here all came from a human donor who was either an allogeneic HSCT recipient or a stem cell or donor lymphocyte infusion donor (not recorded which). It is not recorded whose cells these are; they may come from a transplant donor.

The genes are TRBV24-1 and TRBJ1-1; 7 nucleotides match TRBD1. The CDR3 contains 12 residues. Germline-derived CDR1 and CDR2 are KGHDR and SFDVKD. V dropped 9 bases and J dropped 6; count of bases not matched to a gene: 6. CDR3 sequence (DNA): TGTGCCACCGCTGACAGGGCCTCTGAAGCTTTCTTT. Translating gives CATADRASEAFF.

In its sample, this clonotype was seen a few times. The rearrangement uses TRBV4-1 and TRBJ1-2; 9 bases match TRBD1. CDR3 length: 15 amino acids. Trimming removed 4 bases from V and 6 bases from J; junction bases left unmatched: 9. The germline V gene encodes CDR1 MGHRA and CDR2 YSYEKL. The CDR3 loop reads CASSPRGQGEDGYTF. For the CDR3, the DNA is TGCGCCAGCAGCCCCCGGGGACAGGGAGAGGATGGCTACACCTTC.

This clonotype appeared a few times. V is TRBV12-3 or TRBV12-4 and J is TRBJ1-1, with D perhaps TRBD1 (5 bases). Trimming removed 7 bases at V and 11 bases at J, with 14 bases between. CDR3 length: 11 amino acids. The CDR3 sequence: CASTLGRGAFF. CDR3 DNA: TGTGCCAGCACCCTGGGCCGGGGGGCTTTCTTT.

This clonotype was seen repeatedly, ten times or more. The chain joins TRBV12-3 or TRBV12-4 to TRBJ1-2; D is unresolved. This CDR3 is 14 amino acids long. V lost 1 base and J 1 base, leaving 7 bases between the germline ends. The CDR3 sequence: CASSLGTVNYGYTF. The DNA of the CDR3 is TGTGCCAGCAGTTTAGGGACGGTTAACTATGGCTACACCTTC.

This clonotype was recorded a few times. The DNA for the CDR3 is TGCGCCAGCAGCAGCGGGGGACAGGGGCTATCGGAGGCTTTCTTT. It is translated as CASSSGGQGLSEAFF. The chain couples TRBV5-1 to TRBJ1-1, with 10 bases lining up with TRBD1. CDR1 and CDR2 (germline): SGHRS, YFSETQ. J gave up 11 bases and V 4 bases, and 14 bases lay outside the gene matches. The CDR3 is made up of 15 amino acids.

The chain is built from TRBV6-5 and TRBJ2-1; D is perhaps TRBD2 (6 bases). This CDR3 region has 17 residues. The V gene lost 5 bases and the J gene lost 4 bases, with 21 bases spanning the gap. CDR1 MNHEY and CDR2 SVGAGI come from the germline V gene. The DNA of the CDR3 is TGTGCCAGCAGTCGGTATCCCCTCTGGCGGGGTTACAATGAGCAGTTCTTC. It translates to CASSRYPLWRGYNEQFF.

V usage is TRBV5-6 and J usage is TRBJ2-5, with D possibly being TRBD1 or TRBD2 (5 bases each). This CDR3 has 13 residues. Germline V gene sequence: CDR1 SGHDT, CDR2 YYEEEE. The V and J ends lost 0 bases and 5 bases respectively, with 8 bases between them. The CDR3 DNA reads TGTGCCAGCAGCTTGGGGGGGTCGGAGACCCAGTACTTC. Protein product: CASSLGGSETQYF. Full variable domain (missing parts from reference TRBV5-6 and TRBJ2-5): DAGVTQSPTHLIKTRGQQVTLRCSPKSGHDTVSWYQQALGQGPQFIFQYYEEEERQRGNFPDRFSGHQFPNYSSELNVNALLLGDSALYLCASSLGGSETQYFGPGTRLLVL.

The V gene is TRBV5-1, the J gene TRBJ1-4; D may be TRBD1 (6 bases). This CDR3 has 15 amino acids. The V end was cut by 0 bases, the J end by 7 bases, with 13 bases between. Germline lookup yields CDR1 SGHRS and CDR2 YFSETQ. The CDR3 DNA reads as TGCGCCAGCAGCTTGGATGGGGGGCGCACTGAAAAACTGTTTTTT. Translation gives CASSLDGGRTEKLFF.

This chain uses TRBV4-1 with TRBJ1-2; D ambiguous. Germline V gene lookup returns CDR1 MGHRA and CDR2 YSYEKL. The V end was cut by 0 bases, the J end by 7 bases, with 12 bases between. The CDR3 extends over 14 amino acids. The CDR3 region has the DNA TGCGCCAGCAGCCAAGATCCGCAGGACCCTGGCTACACCTTC. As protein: CASSQDPQDPGYTF.

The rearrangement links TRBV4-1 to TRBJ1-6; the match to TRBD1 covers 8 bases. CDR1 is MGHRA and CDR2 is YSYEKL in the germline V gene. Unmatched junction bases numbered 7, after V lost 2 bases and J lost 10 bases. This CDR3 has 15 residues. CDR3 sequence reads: CASSQFDRGTSPLHF. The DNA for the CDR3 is TGCGCCAGCAGCCAATTTGACAGGGGAACGTCACCCCTCCACTTT.

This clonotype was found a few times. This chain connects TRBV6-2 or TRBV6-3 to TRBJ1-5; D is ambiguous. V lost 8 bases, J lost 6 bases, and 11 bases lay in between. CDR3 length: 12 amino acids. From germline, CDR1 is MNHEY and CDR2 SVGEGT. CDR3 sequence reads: CASGVWSQPQHF. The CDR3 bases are TGTGCCAGCGGGGTTTGGAGTCAGCCCCAGCATTTT.

The CDR3 spells CSVEDPKTGGNSGANVLTF. CDR3 in DNA: TGCAGCGTTGAAGATCCAAAGACAGGGGGTAACTCTGGGGCCAACGTCCTGACTTTC. The chain joins TRBV29-1 to TRBJ2-6; 9 nucleotides match TRBD1. CDR3 length equals 19 residues. The junction had 9 bases not matched to a gene; V was cut back by 0 bases and J by 0 bases. Germline V gene data show CDR1 as SQVTM and CDR2 as ANQGSEA. Full variable domain (outside the CDR3, taken from reference TRBV29-1 and TRBJ2-6): SAVISQKPSRDICQRGTSLTIQCQVDSQVTMMFWYRQQPGQSLTLIATANQGSEATYESGFVIDKFPISRPNLTFSTLTVSNMSPEDSSIYLCSVEDPKTGGNSGANVLTFGAGSRLTVL.

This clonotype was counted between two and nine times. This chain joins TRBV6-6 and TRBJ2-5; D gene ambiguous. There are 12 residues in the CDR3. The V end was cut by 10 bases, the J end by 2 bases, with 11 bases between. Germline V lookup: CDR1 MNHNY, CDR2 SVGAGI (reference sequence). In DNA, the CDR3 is TGTGCCACCAAGGCCAGTCAAGAGACCCAGTACTTC. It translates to CATKASQETQYF.

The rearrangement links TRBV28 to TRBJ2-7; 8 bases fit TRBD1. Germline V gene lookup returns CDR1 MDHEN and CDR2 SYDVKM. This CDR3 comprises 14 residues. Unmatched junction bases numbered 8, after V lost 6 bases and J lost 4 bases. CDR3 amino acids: CASSSGTGLYEQYF. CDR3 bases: TGTGCCAGCAGCTCCGGGACAGGTTTATACGAGCAGTACTTC.

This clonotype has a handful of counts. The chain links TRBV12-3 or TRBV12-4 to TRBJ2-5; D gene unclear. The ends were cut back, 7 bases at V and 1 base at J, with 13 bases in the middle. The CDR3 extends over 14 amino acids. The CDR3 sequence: CASTVEDAQETQYF. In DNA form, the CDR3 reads TGTGCCAGCACCGTAGAGGATGCCCAAGAGACCCAGTACTTC.

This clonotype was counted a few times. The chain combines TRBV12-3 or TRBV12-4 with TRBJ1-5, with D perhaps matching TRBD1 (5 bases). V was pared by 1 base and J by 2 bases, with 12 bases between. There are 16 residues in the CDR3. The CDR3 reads CASSLGGTAGNQPQHF. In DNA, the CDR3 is TGTGCCAGCAGTTTAGGCGGGACGGCTGGCAATCAGCCCCAGCATTTT.

The CDR3 DNA follows: TGTGCCAGCAGCCCTTGGGGGAATCAGCCCCAGCATTTT. It yields the protein CASSPWGNQPQHF. The rearrangement joins TRBV12-3 or TRBV12-4 to TRBJ1-5; a weak D match, TRBD1 (5 bases). This CDR3 has 13 residues. The V gene lost 6 bases and the J gene lost 4 bases, with 10 bases spanning the gap.

In DNA form, the CDR3 reads TGTGCCAGCAGCACGGGCTCGGTGAACACTGAAGCTTTCTTT. This encodes CASSTGSVNTEAFF. The chain recombines TRBV28 with TRBJ1-1; unclear D gene. Deletions cut 6 bases from V and 0 bases from J, with 11 bases between. The V gene's germline CDR1 is MDHEN and CDR2 SYDVKM. This CDR3 comprises 14 residues.

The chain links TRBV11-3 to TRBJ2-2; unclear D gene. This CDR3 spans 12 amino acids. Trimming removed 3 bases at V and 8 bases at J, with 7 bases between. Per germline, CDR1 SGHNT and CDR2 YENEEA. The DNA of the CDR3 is TGTGCCAGCAGCTTTGCAGCAGGGGAGCTGTTTTTT. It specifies CASSFAAGELFF.

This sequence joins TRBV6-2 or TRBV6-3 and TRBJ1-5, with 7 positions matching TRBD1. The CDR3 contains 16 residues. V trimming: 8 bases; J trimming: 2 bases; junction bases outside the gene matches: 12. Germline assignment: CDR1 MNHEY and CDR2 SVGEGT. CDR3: CASRDQTGWGNQPQHF. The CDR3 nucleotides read TGTGCCAGCCGAGACCAGACAGGGTGGGGCAATCAGCCCCAGCATTTT.

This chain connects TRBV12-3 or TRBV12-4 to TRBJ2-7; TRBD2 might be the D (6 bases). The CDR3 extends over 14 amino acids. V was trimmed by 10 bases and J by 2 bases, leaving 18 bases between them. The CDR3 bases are TGTGCCACAAGTTTGAGGGGAGGTACCTACGAGCAGTACTTC. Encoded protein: CATSLRGGTYEQYF.

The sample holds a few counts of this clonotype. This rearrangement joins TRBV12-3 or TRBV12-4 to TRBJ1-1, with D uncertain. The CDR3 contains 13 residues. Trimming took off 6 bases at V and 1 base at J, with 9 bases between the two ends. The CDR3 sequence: CASSIMGNTEAFF. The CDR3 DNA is TGTGCCAGCAGCATCATGGGGAACACTGAAGCTTTCTTT.

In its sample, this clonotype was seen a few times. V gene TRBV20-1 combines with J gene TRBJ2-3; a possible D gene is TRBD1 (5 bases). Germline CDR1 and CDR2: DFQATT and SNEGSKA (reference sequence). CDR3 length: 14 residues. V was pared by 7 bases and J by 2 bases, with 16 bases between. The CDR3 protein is CSVLSTVITDTQYF. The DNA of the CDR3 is TGCAGTGTCCTCTCGACAGTAATCACAGATACGCAGTATTTT.

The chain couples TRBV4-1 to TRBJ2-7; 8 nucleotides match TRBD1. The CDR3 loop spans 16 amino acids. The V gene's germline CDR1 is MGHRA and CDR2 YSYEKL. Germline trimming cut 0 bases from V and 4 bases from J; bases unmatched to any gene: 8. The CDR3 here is CASSQDIRQGAYEQYF. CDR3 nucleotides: TGCGCCAGCAGCCAAGATATAAGGCAGGGGGCGTACGAGCAGTACTTC.

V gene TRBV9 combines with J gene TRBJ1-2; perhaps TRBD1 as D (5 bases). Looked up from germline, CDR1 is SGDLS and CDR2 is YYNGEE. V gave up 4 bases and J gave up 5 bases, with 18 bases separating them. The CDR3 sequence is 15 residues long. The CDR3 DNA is TGTGCCAGCAGCCCACCTGGAGGGGACCGATATGGCTACACCTTC. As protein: CASSPPGGDRYGYTF.

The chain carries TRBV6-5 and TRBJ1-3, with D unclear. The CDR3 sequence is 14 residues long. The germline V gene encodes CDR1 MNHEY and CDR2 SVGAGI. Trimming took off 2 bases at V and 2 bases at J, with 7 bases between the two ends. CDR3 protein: CASSYRAAGNTIYF. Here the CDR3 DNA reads TGTGCCAGCAGTTACCGGGCAGCTGGAAACACCATATATTTT.

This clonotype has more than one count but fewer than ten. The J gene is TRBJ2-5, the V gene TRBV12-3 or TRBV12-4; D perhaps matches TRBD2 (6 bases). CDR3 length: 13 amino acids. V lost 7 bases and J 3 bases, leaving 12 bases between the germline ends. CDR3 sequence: CASNGGAEETQYF. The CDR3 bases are TGTGCCAGCAATGGAGGGGCAGAAGAGACCCAGTACTTC.

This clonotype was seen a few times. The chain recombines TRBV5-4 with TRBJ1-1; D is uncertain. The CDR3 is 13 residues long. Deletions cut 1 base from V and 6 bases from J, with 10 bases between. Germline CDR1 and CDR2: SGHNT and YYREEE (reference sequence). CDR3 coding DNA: TGTGCCAGCAGCTTGATCGGGCGGCCTGAAGCTTTCTTT. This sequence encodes CASSLIGRPEAFF.

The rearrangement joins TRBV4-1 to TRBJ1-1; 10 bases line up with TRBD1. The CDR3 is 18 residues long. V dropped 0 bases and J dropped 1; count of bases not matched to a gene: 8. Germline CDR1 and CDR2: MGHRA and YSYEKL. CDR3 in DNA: TGCGCCAGCAGCCAAGAATGGGACAGGGGACAGCCGAACACTGAAGCTTTCTTT. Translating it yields CASSQEWDRGQPNTEAFF.

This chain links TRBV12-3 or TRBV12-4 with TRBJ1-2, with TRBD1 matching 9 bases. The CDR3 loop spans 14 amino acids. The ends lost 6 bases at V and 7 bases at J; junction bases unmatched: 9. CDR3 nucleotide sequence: TGTGCCAGCAGAGTGGGACAGGGCGATTCTGGCTACACCTTC. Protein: CASRVGQGDSGYTF.

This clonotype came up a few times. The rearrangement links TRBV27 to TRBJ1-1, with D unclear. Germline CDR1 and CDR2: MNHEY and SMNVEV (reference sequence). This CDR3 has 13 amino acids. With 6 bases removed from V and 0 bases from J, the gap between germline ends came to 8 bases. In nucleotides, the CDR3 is TGTGCCAGCAGGGCAATACTGAACACTGAAGCTTTCTTT. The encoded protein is CASRAILNTEAFF.

The CDR3 DNA sequence: TGTGCCAGCAGCCCGGGACAGGGGAGTGGGGAATACTACAATGAGCAGTTCTTC. It specifies CASSPGQGSGEYYNEQFF. The chain employs TRBV5-4 and TRBJ2-1; TRBD1 agrees at 10 bases. Germline V gives CDR1 SGHNT, CDR2 YYREEE (reference sequence). Germline trimming cut 4 bases from V and 3 bases from J; bases unmatched to any gene: 13. This CDR3 comprises 18 residues.